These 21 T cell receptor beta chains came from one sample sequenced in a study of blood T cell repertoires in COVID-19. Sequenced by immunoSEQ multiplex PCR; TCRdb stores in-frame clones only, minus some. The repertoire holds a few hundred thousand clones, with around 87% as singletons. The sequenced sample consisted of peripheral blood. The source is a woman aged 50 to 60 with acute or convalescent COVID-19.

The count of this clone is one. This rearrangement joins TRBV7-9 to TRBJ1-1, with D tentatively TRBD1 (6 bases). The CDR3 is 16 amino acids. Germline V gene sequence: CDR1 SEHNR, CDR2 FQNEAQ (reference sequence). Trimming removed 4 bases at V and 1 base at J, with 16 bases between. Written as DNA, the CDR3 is TGTGCCAGCAGCTCCTTACAGGGATTGAAGAACACTGAAGCTTTCTTT. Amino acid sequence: CASSSLQGLKNTEAFF.

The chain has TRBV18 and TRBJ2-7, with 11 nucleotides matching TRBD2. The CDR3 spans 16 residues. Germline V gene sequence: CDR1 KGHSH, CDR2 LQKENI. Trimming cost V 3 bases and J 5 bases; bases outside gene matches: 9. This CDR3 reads CASSPTSGSGGDEQYF. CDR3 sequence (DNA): TGTGCCAGCTCACCTACTAGCGGGAGCGGAGGGGACGAGCAGTACTTC. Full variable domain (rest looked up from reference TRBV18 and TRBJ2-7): NAGVMQNPRHLVRRRGQEARLRCSPMKGHSHVYWYRQLPEEGLKFMVYLQKENIIDESGMPKERFSAEFPKEGPSILRIQQVVRGDSAAYFCASSPTSGSGGDEQYFGPGTRLTVT.

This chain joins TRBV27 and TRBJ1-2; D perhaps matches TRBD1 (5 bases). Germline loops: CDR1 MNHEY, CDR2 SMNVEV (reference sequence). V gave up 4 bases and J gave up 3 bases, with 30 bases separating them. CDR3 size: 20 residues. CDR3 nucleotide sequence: TGTGCCAGCAGTTCACTCTCCGCAGGGTTCAGATCGAGATGGGACTATGGCTACACCTTC. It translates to CASSSLSAGFRSRWDYGYTF.

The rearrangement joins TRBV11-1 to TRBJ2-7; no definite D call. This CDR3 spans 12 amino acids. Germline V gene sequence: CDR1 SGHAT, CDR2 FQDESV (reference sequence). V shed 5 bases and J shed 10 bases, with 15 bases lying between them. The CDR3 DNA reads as TGTGCCAGCAGCCCGACTCGAGCGTATCAGTACTTC. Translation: CASSPTRAYQYF.

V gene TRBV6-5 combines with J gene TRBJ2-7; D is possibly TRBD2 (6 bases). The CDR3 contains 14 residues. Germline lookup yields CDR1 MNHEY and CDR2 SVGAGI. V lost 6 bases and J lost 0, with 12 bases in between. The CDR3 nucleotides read TGTGCCAGCAGCCTCCGTAGCGGCTCCTACGAGCAGTACTTC. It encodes CASSLRSGSYEQYF.

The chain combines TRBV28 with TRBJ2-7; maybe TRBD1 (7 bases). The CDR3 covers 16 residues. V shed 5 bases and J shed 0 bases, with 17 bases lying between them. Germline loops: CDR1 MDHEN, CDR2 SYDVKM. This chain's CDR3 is CASSIRQGLSSYEQYF. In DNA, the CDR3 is TGTGCCAGCAGTATTCGACAGGGACTTTCCTCCTACGAGCAGTACTTC.

The CDR3 coding sequence is TGCAGCGTAGCGAGACAGGGTCGCACCTACGAGCAGTACTTC. Translating it yields CSVARQGRTYEQYF. V gene TRBV29-1 combines with J gene TRBJ2-7, with TRBD1 matching 7 bases. Unmatched junction bases numbered 10, after V lost 6 bases and J lost 2 bases. Germline assignment: CDR1 SQVTM and CDR2 ANQGSEA. CDR3 length equals 14 residues.

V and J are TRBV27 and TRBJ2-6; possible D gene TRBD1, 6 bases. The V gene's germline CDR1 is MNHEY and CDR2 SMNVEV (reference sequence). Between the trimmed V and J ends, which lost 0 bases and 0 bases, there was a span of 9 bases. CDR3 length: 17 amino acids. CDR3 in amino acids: CASSLSGTYSGANVLTF. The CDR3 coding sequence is TGTGCCAGCAGTTTATCCGGGACATACTCTGGGGCCAACGTCCTGACTTTC.

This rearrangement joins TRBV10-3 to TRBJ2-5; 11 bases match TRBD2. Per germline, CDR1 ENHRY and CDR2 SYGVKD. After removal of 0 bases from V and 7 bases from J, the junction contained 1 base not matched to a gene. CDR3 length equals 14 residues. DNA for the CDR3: TGTGCCATCAGTGAGTCTCTAGCGGGAGGGACCCAGTACTTC. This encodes CAISESLAGGTQYF.

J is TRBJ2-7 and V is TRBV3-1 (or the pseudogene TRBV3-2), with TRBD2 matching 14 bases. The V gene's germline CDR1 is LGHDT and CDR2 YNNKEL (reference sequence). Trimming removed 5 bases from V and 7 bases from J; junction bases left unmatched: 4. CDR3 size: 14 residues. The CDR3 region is CASSYGTSGREQYF. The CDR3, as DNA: TGTGCCAGCAGCTACGGGACTAGCGGGAGAGAGCAGTACTTC.

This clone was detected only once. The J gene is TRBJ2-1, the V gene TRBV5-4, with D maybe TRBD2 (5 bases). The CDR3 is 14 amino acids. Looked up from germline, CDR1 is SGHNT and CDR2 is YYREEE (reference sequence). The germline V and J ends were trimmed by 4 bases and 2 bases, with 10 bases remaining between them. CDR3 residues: CASSMDLTYNEQFF. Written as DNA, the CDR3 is TGTGCCAGCAGCATGGACTTGACCTACAATGAGCAGTTCTTC.

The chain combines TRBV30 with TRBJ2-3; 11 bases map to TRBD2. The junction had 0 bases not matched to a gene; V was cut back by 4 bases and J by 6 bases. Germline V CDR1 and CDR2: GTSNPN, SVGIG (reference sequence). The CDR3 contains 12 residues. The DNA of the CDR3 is TGTGCCTGGACTAGCGGGAGGGATACGCAGTATTTT. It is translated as CAWTSGRDTQYF.

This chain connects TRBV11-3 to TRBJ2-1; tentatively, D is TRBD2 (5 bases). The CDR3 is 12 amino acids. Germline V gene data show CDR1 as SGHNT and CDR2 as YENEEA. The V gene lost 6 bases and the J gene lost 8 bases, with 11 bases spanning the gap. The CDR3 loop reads CASSGMRDEQFF. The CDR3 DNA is TGTGCCAGCAGTGGTATGAGGGATGAGCAGTTCTTC.

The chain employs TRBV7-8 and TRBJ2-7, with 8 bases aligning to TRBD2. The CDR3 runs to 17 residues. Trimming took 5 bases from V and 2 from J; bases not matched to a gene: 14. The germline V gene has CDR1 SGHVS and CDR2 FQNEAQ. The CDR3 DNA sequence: TGTGCCAGCAGCACCCTGGGTCGTAGCGGGGCAACCTACGAGCAGTACTTC. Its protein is CASSTLGRSGATYEQYF.

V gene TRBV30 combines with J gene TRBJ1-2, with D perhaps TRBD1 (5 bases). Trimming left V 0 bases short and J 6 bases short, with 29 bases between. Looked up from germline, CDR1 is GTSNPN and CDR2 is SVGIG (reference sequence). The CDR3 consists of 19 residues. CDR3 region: CAWSVPPGGGVIPTDGYTF. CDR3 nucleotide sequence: TGTGCCTGGAGTGTCCCCCCCGGGGGAGGGGTAATTCCGACTGATGGCTACACCTTC.

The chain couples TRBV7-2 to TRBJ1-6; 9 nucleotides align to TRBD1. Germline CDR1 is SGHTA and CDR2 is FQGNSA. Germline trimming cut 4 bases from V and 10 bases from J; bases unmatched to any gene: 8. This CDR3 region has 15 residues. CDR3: CASSYGQGQYSPLHF. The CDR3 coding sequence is TGTGCCAGCAGCTACGGACAGGGGCAATACTCACCCCTCCACTTT.

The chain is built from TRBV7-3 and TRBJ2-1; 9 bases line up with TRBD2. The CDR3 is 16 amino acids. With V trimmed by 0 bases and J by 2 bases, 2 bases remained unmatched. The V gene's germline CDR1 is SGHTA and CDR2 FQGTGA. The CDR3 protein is CASSLTSGSTYNEQFF. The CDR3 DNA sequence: TGTGCCAGCAGCTTAACTAGCGGGAGTACCTACAATGAGCAGTTCTTC.

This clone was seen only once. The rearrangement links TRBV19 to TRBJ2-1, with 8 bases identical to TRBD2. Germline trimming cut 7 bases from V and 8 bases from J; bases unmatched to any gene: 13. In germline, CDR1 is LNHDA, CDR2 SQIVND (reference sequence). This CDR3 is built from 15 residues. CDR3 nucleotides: TGTGCCAGTACCACTCCCAGCGGGAGTGGCGATGAGCAGTTCTTC. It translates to CASTTPSGSGDEQFF.

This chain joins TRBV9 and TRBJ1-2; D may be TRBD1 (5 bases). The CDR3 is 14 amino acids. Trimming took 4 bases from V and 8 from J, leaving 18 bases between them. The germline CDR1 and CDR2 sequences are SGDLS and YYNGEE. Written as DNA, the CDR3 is TGTGCCAGCAGCTCTATAGTGGGGCTGGGAGGCTACACCTTC. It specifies CASSSIVGLGGYTF.

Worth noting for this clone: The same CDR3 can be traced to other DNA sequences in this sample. The CDR3 protein is CASSPTGHSGNTIYF. The CDR3 nucleotides are TGTGCCAGCAGTCCCACCGGACATAGTGGAAACACCATATATTTT. The rearrangement links TRBV6-5 to TRBJ1-3, with a weak D call TRBD1 (5 bases). This CDR3 has 15 amino acids. V was shortened by 5 bases and J by 3 bases, with 14 bases between the two germline ends. Germline loops: CDR1 MNHEY, CDR2 SVGAGI.

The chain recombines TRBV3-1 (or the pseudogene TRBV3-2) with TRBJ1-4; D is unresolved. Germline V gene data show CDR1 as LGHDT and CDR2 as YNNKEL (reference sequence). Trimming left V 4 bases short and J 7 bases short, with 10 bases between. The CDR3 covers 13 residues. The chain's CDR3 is CASSRGRSEKLFF. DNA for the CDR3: TGTGCCAGCAGCCGTGGCAGAAGTGAAAAACTGTTTTTT.